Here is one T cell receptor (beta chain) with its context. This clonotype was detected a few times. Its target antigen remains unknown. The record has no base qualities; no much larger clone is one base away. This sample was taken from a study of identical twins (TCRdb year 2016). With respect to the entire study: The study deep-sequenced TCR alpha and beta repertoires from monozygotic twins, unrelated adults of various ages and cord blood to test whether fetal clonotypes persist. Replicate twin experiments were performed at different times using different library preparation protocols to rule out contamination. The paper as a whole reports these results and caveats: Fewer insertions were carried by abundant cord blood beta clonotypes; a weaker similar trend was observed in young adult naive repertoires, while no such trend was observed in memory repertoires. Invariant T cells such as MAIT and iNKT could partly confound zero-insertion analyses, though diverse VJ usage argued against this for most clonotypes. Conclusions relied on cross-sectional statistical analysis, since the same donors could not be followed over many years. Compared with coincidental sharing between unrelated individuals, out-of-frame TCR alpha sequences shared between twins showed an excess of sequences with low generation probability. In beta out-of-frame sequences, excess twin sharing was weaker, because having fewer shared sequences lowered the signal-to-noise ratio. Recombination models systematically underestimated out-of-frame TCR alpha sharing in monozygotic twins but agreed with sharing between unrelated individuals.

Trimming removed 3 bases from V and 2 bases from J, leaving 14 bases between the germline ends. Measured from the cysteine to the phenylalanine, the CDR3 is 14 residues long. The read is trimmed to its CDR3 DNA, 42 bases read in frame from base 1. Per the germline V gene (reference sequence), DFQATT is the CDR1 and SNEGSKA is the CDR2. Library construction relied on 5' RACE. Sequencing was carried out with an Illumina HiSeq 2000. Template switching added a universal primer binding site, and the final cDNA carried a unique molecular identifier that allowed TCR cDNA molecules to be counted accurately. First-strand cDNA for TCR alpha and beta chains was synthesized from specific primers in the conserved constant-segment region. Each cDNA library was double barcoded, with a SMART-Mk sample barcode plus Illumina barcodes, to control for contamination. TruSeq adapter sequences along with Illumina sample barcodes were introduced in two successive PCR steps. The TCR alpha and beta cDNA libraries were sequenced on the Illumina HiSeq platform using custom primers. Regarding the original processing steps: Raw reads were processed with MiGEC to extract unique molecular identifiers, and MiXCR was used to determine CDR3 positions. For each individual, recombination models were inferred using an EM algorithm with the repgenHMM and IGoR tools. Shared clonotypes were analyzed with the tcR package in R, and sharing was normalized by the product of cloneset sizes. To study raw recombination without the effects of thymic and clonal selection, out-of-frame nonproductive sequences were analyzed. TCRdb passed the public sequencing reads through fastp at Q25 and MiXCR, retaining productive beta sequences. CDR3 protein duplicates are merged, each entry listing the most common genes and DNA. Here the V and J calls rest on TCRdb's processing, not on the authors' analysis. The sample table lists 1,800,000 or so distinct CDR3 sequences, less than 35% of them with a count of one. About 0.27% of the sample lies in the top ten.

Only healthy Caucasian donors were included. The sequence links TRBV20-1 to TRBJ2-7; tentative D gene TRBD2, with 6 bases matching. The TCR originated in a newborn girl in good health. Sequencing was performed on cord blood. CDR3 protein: CSARKGTAAYEQYF. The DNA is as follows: TGCAGTGCTAGGAAAGGGACTGCTGCCTACGAGCAGTACTTC.